These 10 T cell receptor beta chains share one sample of origin, sequenced in a study of CD8 T cells in Susac syndrome. The RNA, about 0.45 to 1 ug, was put through reverse transcription using random hexamers. TCRdb re-called the immunoSEQ multiplex PCR reads with MiXCR, one entry per CDR3 protein. The table includes about 180,000 distinct CDR3 sequences, 95% detected once. The sequenced sample consisted of CD8+ T cells from PBMCs. The receptors derive from a human donor with multiple sclerosis.

This chain links TRBV12-3 or TRBV12-4 with TRBJ2-5; possibly TRBD2 for D (5 bases). Trimming shortened V by 3 bases and J by 2 bases, and 10 bases separated the two germline ends. The CDR3 consists of 14 residues. The CDR3 DNA reads TGTGCCAGCAGTTTCTCCCGGGGACAAGAGACCCAGTACTTC. It is translated as CASSFSRGQETQYF.

The rearrangement uses TRBV9 and TRBJ2-7; 8 bases map to TRBD1. V lost 0 bases and J lost 3; bases outside the gene matches: 8. This CDR3 has 16 amino acids. CDR1 and CDR2 from the germline V gene are SGDLS and YYNGEE. The CDR3 is CASSVGSDRGIYEQYF. The CDR3 DNA follows: TGTGCCAGCAGCGTAGGGAGTGACAGGGGTATCTACGAGCAGTACTTC.

The V gene is TRBV20-1, the J gene TRBJ2-5, with D possibly being TRBD1 or TRBD2 (5 bases each). This CDR3 comprises 16 residues. Germline-derived CDR1 and CDR2 are DFQATT and SNEGSKA (reference sequence). V was cut by 6 bases and J by 4 bases, with 24 bases left in between. This CDR3 reads CSAPPGPGPSGETQYF. The CDR3 region has the DNA TGCAGTGCCCCGCCGGGACCAGGACCGTCCGGAGAGACCCAGTACTTC.

The CDR3 nucleotides read TGTGCCAGCAGCTTTAGCGGGACAACCTACAATGAGCAGTTCTTC. Encoded protein: CASSFSGTTYNEQFF. The chain carries TRBV5-6 and TRBJ2-1, with 8 bases identical to TRBD2. The CDR3 sequence is 15 residues long. Germline V gene sequence: CDR1 SGHDT, CDR2 YYEEEE. J lost 2 bases, V lost 2 bases, and 3 bases had no gene match.

This clonotype showed up just once. The chain employs TRBV12-3 or TRBV12-4 and TRBJ2-2, with 14 bases aligning to TRBD2. Trimming cost V 4 bases and J 6 bases; bases outside gene matches: 1. The CDR3 runs 15 residues. The CDR3 is CASSWGLAGAGELFF. CDR3 bases: TGTGCCAGCAGTTGGGGACTAGCGGGGGCCGGGGAGCTGTTTTTT.

The chain is built from TRBV28 and TRBJ1-2, with a weak D call TRBD1 (6 bases). The germline gives CDR1 MDHEN, CDR2 SYDVKM. The CDR3 has 15 residues. The V end was cut by 6 bases, the J end by 4 bases, with 18 bases between. The CDR3 reads CASRSTYRASYGYTF. CDR3 nucleotide sequence: TGTGCCAGCAGATCAACCTACAGGGCCAGCTATGGCTACACCTTC.

This clonotype was seen just once. V is TRBV30 and J is TRBJ2-3, with 11 bases aligning to TRBD2. Germline assignment: CDR1 GTSNPN and CDR2 SVGIG (reference sequence). Trimming at V came to 3 bases and at J to 3 bases, leaving 5 bases not matched to a gene. This CDR3 has 15 residues. CDR3 nucleotide sequence: TGTGCCTGGAGCCTAACTAGCGGGAGAACAGATACGCAGTATTTT. It codes for CAWSLTSGRTDTQYF.

The rearrangement links TRBV5-1 to TRBJ2-7; D possibly corresponds to TRBD1 (6 bases). This CDR3 has 14 amino acids. Trimming left V 0 bases short and J 5 bases short, with 12 bases between. Germline lookup yields CDR1 SGHRS and CDR2 YFSETQ. Written as DNA, the CDR3 is TGCGCCAGCAGCTTGGTAGACAGGCGTGACGAGCAGTACTTC. Its protein is CASSLVDRRDEQYF. Combining the CDR3 with reference TRBV5-1 and TRBJ2-7 gives the whole variable domain KAGVTQTPRYLIKTRGQQVTLSCSPISGHRSVSWYQQTPGQGLQFLFEYFSETQRNKGNFPGRFSGRQFSNSRSEMNVSTLELGDSALYLCASSLVDRRDEQYFGPGTRLTVT.

The chain links TRBV15 to TRBJ2-4; D possibly corresponds to TRBD2 (5 bases). CDR3 size: 18 residues. Trimming removed 0 bases at V and 5 bases at J, with 20 bases between. CDR1 and CDR2 from the germline V gene are LNHNV and YYDKDF (reference sequence). The CDR3, as DNA: TGTGCCACCAGCAGAGATTTTGATGCGGGCCAGGCACAAAACATTCAGTACTTC. It translates to CATSRDFDAGQAQNIQYF. Supplemented by reference TRBV15 and TRBJ2-4, the full variable domain reads DAMVIQNPRYQVTQFGKPVTLSCSQTLNHNVMYWYQQKSSQAPKLLFHYYDKDFNNEADTPDNFQSRRPNTSFCFLDIRSPGLGDTAMYLCATSRDFDAGQAQNIQYFGAGTRLSVL.

The gene calls are TRBV29-1 and TRBJ1-3, with 11 bases fitting TRBD1. Trimming cost V 1 base and J 0 bases; bases outside gene matches: 2. Germline CDR1 reads SQVTM; CDR2 reads ANQGSEA. The length of the CDR3 is 16 residues. Here the CDR3 reads CSVEGTGGPSGNTIYF. CDR3 DNA: TGCAGCGTTGAAGGGACAGGGGGCCCCTCTGGAAACACCATATATTTT.